These 27 T cell receptor beta chains originate from one sample sequenced in a study of response to subunit inactivated influenza vaccine. TCRdb processed the RT-PCR reads anew with MiXCR; each CDR3 protein has one entry. Of 700,000 to 800,000 distinct CDR3 sequences in the sample, less than 20% were seen once. The sample here was PBMCs from blood, taken about 5 days after vaccination. Every receptor here comes from a man between 45 and 60 years old who received an inactivated influenza vaccine.

This clonotype was counted only a few times. The rearrangement links TRBV20-1 to TRBJ2-1, with D possibly called TRBD1 or TRBD2 (6 bases each). Germline V gene data show CDR1 as DFQATT and CDR2 as SNEGSKA (reference sequence). V was cut by 7 bases and J by 8 bases, with 15 bases left in between. This CDR3 has 12 amino acids. CDR3: CSGGAVAHEQFF. In DNA form, the CDR3 reads TGCAGTGGGGGGGCTGTAGCCCATGAGCAGTTCTTC.

This clonotype was found many times. The chain links TRBV12-3 or TRBV12-4 to TRBJ2-6, with D uncertain. The ends were cut back, 7 bases at V and 0 bases at J, with 13 bases in the middle. The CDR3 totals 16 residues. Here the CDR3 DNA reads TGTGCCAGCACCCCTGAGGCTCACTCTGGGGCCAACGTCCTGACTTTC. Encoded protein: CASTPEAHSGANVLTF.

This clonotype came up a few times. V usage is TRBV4-1 and J usage is TRBJ2-7; 7 bases are shared with TRBD2. This CDR3 comprises 14 residues. Germline lookup yields CDR1 MGHRA and CDR2 YSYEKL. The J segment lost 6 bases and the V segment lost 3 bases, leaving 8 bases of the junction unmatched. The CDR3 DNA sequence: TGCGCCAGCAGCCAGAGGGAGGGCACAGGCGAGCAGTACTTC. Translation gives CASSQREGTGEQYF.

The rearrangement uses TRBV5-1 and TRBJ2-7; perhaps TRBD2 as D (5 bases). Germline CDR1 SGHRS, CDR2 YFSETQ. The CDR3 has 15 amino acids. Trimming stripped 0 bases from V and 4 bases from J, with 14 bases between. CDR3 protein: CASSLVGSQGYEQYF. DNA of the CDR3: TGCGCCAGCAGCTTGGTGGGGAGCCAAGGTTACGAGCAGTACTTC. Variable domain in full (rest from reference TRBV5-1 and TRBJ2-7): KAGVTQTPRYLIKTRGQQVTLSCSPISGHRSVSWYQQTPGQGLQFLFEYFSETQRNKGNFPGRFSGRQFSNSRSEMNVSTLELGDSALYLCASSLVGSQGYEQYFGPGTRLTVT.

The genes are TRBV29-1 and TRBJ2-7; 9 nucleotides match TRBD2. CDR1 and CDR2 from the germline V gene are SQVTM and ANQGSEA. J was trimmed by 7 bases and V by 1 base; bases with no gene match: 11. The CDR3 consists of 15 residues. As DNA, the CDR3 is TGCAGCGTTGAAGGGACTAGCGAATTACCTAGTGAGCAGTACTTC. It translates to CSVEGTSELPSEQYF.

The V gene is TRBV6-2 or TRBV6-3, the J gene TRBJ2-4; 7 bases line up with TRBD2. There are 15 residues in the CDR3. CDR1 is MNHEY, CDR2 SVGEGT, per germline. J was trimmed by 8 bases and V by 6 bases; bases with no gene match: 13. The CDR3 coding sequence is TGTGCCAGCAGACTGAGGTCGGGGAGGGGAGACATTCAGTACTTC. The encoded protein is CASRLRSGRGDIQYF.

The J gene is TRBJ2-1, the V gene TRBV7-9; the match to TRBD1 covers 7 bases. With 6 bases clipped from V and 10 bases from J, the junction kept 9 bases outside the gene matches. The germline CDR1 and CDR2 sequences are SEHNR and FQNEAQ (reference sequence). This CDR3 region has 13 residues. CDR3 in amino acids: CASRPDRDGEQFF. The CDR3 bases are TGTGCCAGCAGACCCGACAGGGATGGCGAGCAGTTCTTC.

The chain recombines TRBV6-5 with TRBJ1-5; D remains ambiguous. The CDR3 is 14 amino acids. V lost 1 base and J 6 bases, leaving 10 bases between the germline ends. Germline CDR1 reads MNHEY; CDR2 reads SVGAGI. The CDR3 spells CASSYLGRSQPQHF. The DNA of the CDR3 is TGTGCCAGCAGTTACTTGGGAAGGAGTCAGCCCCAGCATTTT.

The chain is built from TRBV4-3 and TRBJ2-2; 7 nucleotides match TRBD2. Per germline, CDR1 LGHNA and CDR2 YSLEER. The CDR3 runs 15 residues. The V and J ends lost 2 bases and 7 bases, in that order; junction bases with no gene match: 7. The CDR3 is CASSQRTSYDGELFF. The DNA for the CDR3 is TGCGCCAGCAGCCAACGGACTAGTTATGACGGGGAGCTGTTTTTT.

This clonotype was seen a few times. V gene TRBV30 combines with J gene TRBJ2-2, with a tentative D call TRBD2 (6 bases). The germline V and J ends were trimmed by 1 base and 8 bases, with 8 bases remaining between them. Germline CDR1 GTSNPN, CDR2 SVGIG (reference sequence). There are 12 residues in the CDR3. DNA of the CDR3: TGTGCCTGGAGTGCTAGCGTAGGGGAGCTGTTTTTT. Amino acids: CAWSASVGELFF.

The rearrangement links TRBV20-1 to TRBJ1-5; D is perhaps TRBD1 (5 bases). This CDR3 is built from 14 residues. Trimming pared 3 bases from V and 5 bases from J, leaving 14 bases between. Germline values: CDR1 DFQATT, CDR2 SNEGSKA (reference sequence). CDR3 bases: TGCAGTGCTAGGCGGGGGGAATCCCATCAGCCCCAGCATTTT. Translating gives CSARRGESHQPQHF.

This clonotype showed up many times. In nucleotides, the CDR3 is TGTGCCAGCAGTTCTTCTAGCACAGATACGCAGTATTTT. Its translation: CASSSSSTDTQYF. The genes are TRBV6-2 or TRBV6-3 and TRBJ2-3; the D is unclear. The CDR3 spans 13 residues. Germline lookup yields CDR1 MNHEY and CDR2 SVGEGT. Trimming stripped 4 bases from V and 0 bases from J, with 5 bases between.

The V gene is TRBV20-1, the J gene TRBJ1-6; D call uncertain. CDR3 length: 12 residues. V dropped 5 bases and J dropped 14 bases, with 16 bases sitting between them. The germline gives CDR1 DFQATT, CDR2 SNEGSKA (reference sequence). The CDR3 DNA reads as TGCAGTGCTGTCTCAGGCCTTTCGGCCCTCCACTTT. Its translation: CSAVSGLSALHF.

In this sample, this clonotype turned up a few times. V and J are TRBV6-2 or TRBV6-3 and TRBJ1-5; no clear D gene. Per germline, CDR1 MNHEY and CDR2 SVGEGT. The V end was cut by 4 bases, the J end by 7 bases, with 11 bases between. The CDR3 runs 13 residues. The CDR3 DNA sequence: TGTGCCAGCAGTTTCTTACCCGGACAGCCCCAGCATTTT. It is translated as CASSFLPGQPQHF.

The chain joins TRBV11-3 to TRBJ2-3; no reliable D call. Trimming took off 5 bases at V and 1 base at J, with 7 bases between the two ends. The length of the CDR3 is 13 residues. Germline CDR1 and CDR2: SGHNT and YENEEA. The CDR3 DNA is TGTGCCAGCAGCGCCATGGGCACAGATACGCAGTATTTT. This translates into CASSAMGTDTQYF.

This clonotype has a handful of counts. The chain recombines TRBV11-2 with TRBJ2-3; 10 bases fit TRBD2. Per germline, CDR1 SGHAT and CDR2 FQNNGV. The J segment lost 8 bases and the V segment lost 0 bases, leaving 5 bases of the junction unmatched. CDR3 size: 15 residues. The chain's CDR3 is CASSLESLAGVTQYF. In DNA, the CDR3 is TGTGCCAGCAGCTTAGAGTCCCTAGCGGGAGTTACGCAGTATTTT.

The V gene is TRBV6-1, the J gene TRBJ1-1; 9 bases agree with TRBD1. J lost 3 bases, V lost 7 bases, and 3 bases had no gene match. Germline CDR1 reads MNHNS; CDR2 reads SASEGT. This CDR3 has 13 amino acids. The CDR3 spells CASTGQGHTEAFF. The CDR3 DNA reads TGTGCCAGCACCGGACAGGGGCACACTGAAGCTTTCTTT.

This clonotype was detected a few times. V is TRBV27 and J is TRBJ1-1; 10 bases agree with TRBD1. V was clipped by 7 bases and J by 1 base; unmatched bases: 6. Germline CDR1 and CDR2: MNHEY and SMNVEV (reference sequence). The CDR3 has 15 residues. The CDR3 region has the DNA TGTGCCAGCAAGGGACAGGGGATGGAGAACACTGAAGCTTTCTTT. It encodes CASKGQGMENTEAFF.

This clonotype was observed a few times. The V gene is TRBV7-9, the J gene TRBJ1-1; 7 bases fit TRBD1. The CDR3 is 14 residues long. V was clipped by 5 bases and J by 3 bases; unmatched bases: 6. Germline V gives CDR1 SEHNR, CDR2 FQNEAQ (reference sequence). CDR3 loop: CASSNTGDDTEAFF. The CDR3, as DNA: TGTGCCAGCAGCAATACAGGGGACGACACTGAAGCTTTCTTT.

This clonotype was seen ten or more times. The V and J genes are TRBV29-1 and TRBJ1-5; the D gene is possibly TRBD1 (5 bases). The CDR3 has 17 residues. Trimming removed 7 bases at V and 2 bases at J, with 24 bases between. CDR1 SQVTM and CDR2 ANQGSEA come from the germline V gene. CDR3 nucleotides: TGCAGCGCTATATTAGAATTCGAGGTACAGGGCAATCAGCCCCAGCATTTT. The encoded protein is CSAILEFEVQGNQPQHF.

The gene calls are TRBV20-1 and TRBJ2-1; a weak D match, TRBD2 (5 bases). V was cut by 1 base and J by 1 base, with 11 bases left in between. The CDR3 sequence is 15 residues long. Germline CDR1 and CDR2: DFQATT and SNEGSKA (reference sequence). As DNA, the CDR3 is TGCAGTGCTAGAGCTCCGGGAACGTCCTACAATGAGCAGTTCTTC. It encodes CSARAPGTSYNEQFF.

This chain uses TRBV11-2 with TRBJ1-6; TRBD1 is a possible D gene (6 bases). The CDR3 totals 18 residues. Trimming shortened V by 2 bases and J by 9 bases, and 23 bases separated the two germline ends. Germline assignment: CDR1 SGHAT and CDR2 FQNNGV. CDR3 loop: CASSLYHGVGGGISPLHF. The CDR3 DNA reads as TGTGCCAGCAGCTTATACCACGGAGTTGGGGGCGGAATTTCACCCCTCCACTTT.

The V gene is TRBV5-1, the J gene TRBJ2-7, with D possibly being TRBD2 (6 bases). The ends were cut back, 4 bases at V and 2 bases at J, with 13 bases in the middle. There are 14 residues in the CDR3. Germline loops: CDR1 SGHRS, CDR2 YFSETQ. CDR3 DNA sequence: TGCGCCAGCAGCCCAAGGACTAACGCCTACGAGCAGTACTTC. It codes for CASSPRTNAYEQYF.

This clonotype was detected a few times. This chain links TRBV5-6 with TRBJ2-1; TRBD1 matches 7 bases. Germline CDR1 and CDR2: SGHDT and YYEEEE. Germline trimming cut 3 bases from V and 1 base from J; bases unmatched to any gene: 4. This CDR3 has 15 residues. CDR3 protein: CASSSGTVSYNEQFF. CDR3 nucleotide sequence: TGTGCCAGCAGCTCCGGGACAGTTTCCTACAATGAGCAGTTCTTC. Full variable domain (remainder filled in from reference TRBV5-6 and TRBJ2-1): DAGVTQSPTHLIKTRGQQVTLRCSPKSGHDTVSWYQQALGQGPQFIFQYYEEEERQRGNFPDRFSGHQFPNYSSELNVNALLLGDSALYLCASSSGTVSYNEQFFGPGTRLTVL.

This clonotype was counted at least ten times. This chain links TRBV10-3 with TRBJ2-1; no reliable D call. This CDR3 is 14 amino acids long. Trimming stripped 0 bases from V and 4 bases from J, with 7 bases between. Germline V gene lookup returns CDR1 ENHRY and CDR2 SYGVKD. The CDR3 nucleotides are TGTGCCATCAGTGAGTCAGGTACTTACAATGAGCAGTTCTTC. Translation: CAISESGTYNEQFF.

This clonotype was counted many times. The gene calls are TRBV30 and TRBJ2-2; perhaps TRBD2 as D (5 bases). Germline lookup yields CDR1 GTSNPN and CDR2 SVGIG (reference sequence). The length of the CDR3 is 12 residues. Trimming shortened V by 4 bases and J by 7 bases, and 10 bases separated the two germline ends. The CDR3 loop reads CAWNPSRGELFF. The CDR3 DNA follows: TGTGCCTGGAATCCTAGCCGCGGGGAGCTGTTTTTT.

The chain employs TRBV6-4 and TRBJ2-1; 8 bases are a match to TRBD1. J lost 2 bases, V lost 5 bases, and 8 bases had no gene match. The germline V gene has CDR1 MRHNA and CDR2 SNTAGT. The CDR3 covers 16 residues. The CDR3 bases are TGTGCCAGCAGTTTAACAGGGGGAGAAGCCTACAATGAGCAGTTCTTC. It specifies CASSLTGGEAYNEQFF.